This TCR beta chain is from a study of T-cell reconstitution after alpha-beta-depleted transplantation in children. Worth noting for this clonotype: Antigen: not known.

Unique molecular identifiers were incorporated when the TCRbeta library was constructed. In TCRdb, the PCR reads were re-called with MiXCR into one record per CDR3 protein. The repertoire holds more than 400,000 distinct CDR3 sequences, over 9.5% seen once, with approximately 14% in the top ten. The ends lost 0 bases at V and 7 bases at J; junction bases unmatched: 7. The CDR3 covers 15 residues. CDR1 is LGHNA and CDR2 is YSLEER in the germline V gene. Study results and limitations: A year had passed since transplant, and T-cell counts and diversity by then came mostly from newly produced T cells.

The sequences come from PBMCs, mostly from graft donor cells, collected 180 days after TCRalphabeta/CD19-depleted stem cell transplant. The TCR was taken from a female patient under 10 years old who had a stem cell transplant for aplastic anemia, so the T cells may come from the graft donor. V and J are TRBV4-3 and TRBJ1-1, with 8 bases lining up with TRBD1. Written as DNA, the CDR3 is TGCGCCAGCAGCCAAGAAAGGGGACAGGTATATGAAGCTTTCTTT. Its translation: CASSQERGQVYEAFF.